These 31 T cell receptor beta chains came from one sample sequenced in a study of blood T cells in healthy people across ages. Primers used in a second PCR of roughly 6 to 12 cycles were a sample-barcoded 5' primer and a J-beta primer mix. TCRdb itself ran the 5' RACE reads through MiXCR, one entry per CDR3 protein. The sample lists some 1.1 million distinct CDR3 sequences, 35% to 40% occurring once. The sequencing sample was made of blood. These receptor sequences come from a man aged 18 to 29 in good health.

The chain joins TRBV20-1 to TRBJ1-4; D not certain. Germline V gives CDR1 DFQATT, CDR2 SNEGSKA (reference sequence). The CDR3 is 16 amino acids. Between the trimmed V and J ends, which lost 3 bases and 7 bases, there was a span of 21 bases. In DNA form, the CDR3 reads TGCAGTGCTAGCCGAACTGAGGGTCGGGAAGGTGAAAAACTGTTTTTT. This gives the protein CSASRTEGREGEKLFF.

The CDR3 loop is CSASAKQGAMPQHF. The CDR3 DNA sequence: TGCAGTGCTAGCGCCAAACAGGGGGCTATGCCCCAGCATTTT. The gene calls are TRBV20-1 and TRBJ1-5; 9 bases line up with TRBD1. Per germline, CDR1 DFQATT and CDR2 SNEGSKA (reference sequence). The CDR3 length is 14 residues. V lost 3 bases, J lost 9 bases, and 9 bases stayed unmatched.

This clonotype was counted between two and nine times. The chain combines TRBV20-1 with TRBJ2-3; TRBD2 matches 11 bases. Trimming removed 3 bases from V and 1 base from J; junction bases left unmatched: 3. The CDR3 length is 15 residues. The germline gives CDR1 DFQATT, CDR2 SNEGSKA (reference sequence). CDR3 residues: CSARASGGRTDTQYF. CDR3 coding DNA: TGCAGTGCTAGGGCTAGCGGGGGGCGCACAGATACGCAGTATTTT.

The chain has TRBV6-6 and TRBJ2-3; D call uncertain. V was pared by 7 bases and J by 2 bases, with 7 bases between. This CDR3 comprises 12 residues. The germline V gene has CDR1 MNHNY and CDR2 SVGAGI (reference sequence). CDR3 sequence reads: CASMGNTDTQYF. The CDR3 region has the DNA TGTGCCAGCATGGGGAACACAGATACGCAGTATTTT.

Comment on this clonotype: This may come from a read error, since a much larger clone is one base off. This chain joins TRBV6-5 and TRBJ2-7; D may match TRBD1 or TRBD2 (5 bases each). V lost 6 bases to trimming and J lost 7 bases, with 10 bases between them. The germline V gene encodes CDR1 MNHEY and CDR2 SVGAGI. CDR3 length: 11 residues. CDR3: CASSTRGEQYF. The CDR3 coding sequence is TGTGCCAGCAGCACTAGGGGTGAGCAGTACTTC.

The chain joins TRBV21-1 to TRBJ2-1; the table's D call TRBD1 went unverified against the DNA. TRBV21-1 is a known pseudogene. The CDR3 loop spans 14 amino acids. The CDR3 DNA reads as TGTGCCAGCAGCACGGCAGGGGTCTACAATGAGCAGTTCTTC. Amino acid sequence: CASSTAGVYNEQFF.

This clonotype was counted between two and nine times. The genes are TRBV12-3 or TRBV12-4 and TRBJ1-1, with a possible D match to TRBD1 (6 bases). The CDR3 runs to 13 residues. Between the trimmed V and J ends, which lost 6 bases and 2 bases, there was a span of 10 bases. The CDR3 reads CASRRTANTEAFF. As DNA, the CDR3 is TGTGCCAGCAGACGGACAGCCAACACTGAAGCTTTCTTT.

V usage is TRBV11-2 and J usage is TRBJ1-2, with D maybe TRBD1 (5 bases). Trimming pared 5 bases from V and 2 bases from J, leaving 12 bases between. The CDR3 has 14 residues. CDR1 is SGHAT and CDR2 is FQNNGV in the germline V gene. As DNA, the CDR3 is TGTGCCAGCAGCGCAGGACGGGGGAACTATGGCTACACCTTC. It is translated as CASSAGRGNYGYTF.

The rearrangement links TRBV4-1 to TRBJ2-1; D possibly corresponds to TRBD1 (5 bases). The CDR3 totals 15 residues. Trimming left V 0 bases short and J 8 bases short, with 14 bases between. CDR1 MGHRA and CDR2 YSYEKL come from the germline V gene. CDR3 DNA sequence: TGCGCCAGCAGCCAAGATCAGGGAAGACTTTATGAGCAGTTCTTC. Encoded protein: CASSQDQGRLYEQFF.

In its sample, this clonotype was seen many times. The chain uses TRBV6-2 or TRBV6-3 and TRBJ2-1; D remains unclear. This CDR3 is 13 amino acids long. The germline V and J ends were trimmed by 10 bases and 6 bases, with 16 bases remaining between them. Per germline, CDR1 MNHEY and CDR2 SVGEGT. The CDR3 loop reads CATGPTPFNEQFF. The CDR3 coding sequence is TGTGCCACCGGACCCACGCCCTTCAATGAGCAGTTCTTC.

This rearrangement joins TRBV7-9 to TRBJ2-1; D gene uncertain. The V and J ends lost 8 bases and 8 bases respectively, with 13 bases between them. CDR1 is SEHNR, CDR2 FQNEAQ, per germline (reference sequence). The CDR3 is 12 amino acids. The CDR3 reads CASGFPVDEQFF. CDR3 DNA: TGTGCCAGCGGGTTTCCCGTTGATGAGCAGTTCTTC.

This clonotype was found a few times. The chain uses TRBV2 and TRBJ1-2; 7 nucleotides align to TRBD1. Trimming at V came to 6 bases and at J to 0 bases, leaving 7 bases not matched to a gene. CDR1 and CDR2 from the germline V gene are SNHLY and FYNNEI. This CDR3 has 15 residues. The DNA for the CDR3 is TGTGCCAGCAGGAGAGGGACAGACCCTAACTATGGCTACACCTTC. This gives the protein CASRRGTDPNYGYTF.

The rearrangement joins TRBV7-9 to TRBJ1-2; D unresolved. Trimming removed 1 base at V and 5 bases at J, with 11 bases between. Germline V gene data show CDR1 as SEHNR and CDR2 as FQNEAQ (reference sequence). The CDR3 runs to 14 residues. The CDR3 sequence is CASSLGKGRYGYTF. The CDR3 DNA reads TGTGCCAGCAGCTTAGGCAAAGGGAGATATGGCTACACCTTC.

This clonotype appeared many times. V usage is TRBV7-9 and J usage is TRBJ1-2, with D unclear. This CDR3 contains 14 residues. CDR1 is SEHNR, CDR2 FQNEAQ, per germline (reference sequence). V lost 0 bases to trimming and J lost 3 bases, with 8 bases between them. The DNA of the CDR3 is TGTGCCAGCAGCTTAGCAGGGTCGGACTATGGCTACACCTTC. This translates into CASSLAGSDYGYTF.

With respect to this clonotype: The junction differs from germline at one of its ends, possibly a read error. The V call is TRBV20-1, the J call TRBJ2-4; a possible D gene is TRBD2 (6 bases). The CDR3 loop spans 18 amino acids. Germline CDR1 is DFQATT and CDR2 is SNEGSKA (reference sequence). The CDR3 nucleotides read TGCAGTGCTGGGACCATCGGGGCAGGAGAACTAGCCAGAAACATTCAGTACTTC. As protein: CSAGTIGAGELARNIQYF.

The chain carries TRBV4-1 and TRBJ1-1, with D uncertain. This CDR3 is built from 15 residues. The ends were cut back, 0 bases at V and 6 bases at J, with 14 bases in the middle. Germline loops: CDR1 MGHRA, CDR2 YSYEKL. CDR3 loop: CASSQEQRGFAEAFF. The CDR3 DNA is TGCGCCAGCAGCCAAGAACAACGAGGTTTCGCTGAAGCTTTCTTT.

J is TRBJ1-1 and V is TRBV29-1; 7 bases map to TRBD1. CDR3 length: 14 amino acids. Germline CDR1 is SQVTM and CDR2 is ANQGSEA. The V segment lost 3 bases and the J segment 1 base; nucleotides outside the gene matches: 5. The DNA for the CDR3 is TGCAGCGTTGAGGGGAGACAGGGGAACACTGAAGCTTTCTTT. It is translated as CSVEGRQGNTEAFF.

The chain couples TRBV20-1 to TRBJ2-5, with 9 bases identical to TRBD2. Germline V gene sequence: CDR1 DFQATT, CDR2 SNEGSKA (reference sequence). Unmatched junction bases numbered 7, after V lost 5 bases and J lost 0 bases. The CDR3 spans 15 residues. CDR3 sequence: CSAPTSGGYQETQYF. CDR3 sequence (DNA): TGCAGTGCTCCGACTAGCGGAGGATACCAAGAGACCCAGTACTTC.

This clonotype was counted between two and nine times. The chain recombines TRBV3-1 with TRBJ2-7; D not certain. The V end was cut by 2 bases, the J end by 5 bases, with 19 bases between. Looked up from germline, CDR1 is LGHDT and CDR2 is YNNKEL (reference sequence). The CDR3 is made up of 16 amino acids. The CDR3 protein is CASSQSVDLVTHEQYF. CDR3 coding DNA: TGTGCCAGCAGCCAATCAGTTGATCTTGTCACCCACGAGCAGTACTTC.

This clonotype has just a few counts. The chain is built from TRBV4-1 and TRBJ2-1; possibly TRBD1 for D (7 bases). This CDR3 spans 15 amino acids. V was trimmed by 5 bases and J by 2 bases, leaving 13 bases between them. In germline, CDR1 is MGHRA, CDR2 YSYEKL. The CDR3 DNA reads TGCGCCAGCAGCTGCGGGACAGTTGCCTACAATGAGCAGTTCTTC. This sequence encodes CASSCGTVAYNEQFF.

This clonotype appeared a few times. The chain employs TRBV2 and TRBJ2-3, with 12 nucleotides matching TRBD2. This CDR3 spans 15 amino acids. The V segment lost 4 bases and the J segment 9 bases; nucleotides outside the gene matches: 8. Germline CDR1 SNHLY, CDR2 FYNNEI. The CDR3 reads CASSGTSGAARTQYF. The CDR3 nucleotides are TGTGCCAGCAGTGGGACTAGCGGGGCCGCGCGGACGCAGTATTTT.

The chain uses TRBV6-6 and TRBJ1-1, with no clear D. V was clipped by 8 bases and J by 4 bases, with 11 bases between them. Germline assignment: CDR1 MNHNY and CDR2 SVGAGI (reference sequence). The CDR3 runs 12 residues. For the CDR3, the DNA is TGTGCCAGCGGAATTATAAGCACTGAAGCTTTCTTT. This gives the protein CASGIISTEAFF.

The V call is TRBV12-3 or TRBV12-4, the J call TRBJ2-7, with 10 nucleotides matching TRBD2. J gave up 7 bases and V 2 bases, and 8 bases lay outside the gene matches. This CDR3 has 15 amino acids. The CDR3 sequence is CASSLSTGTSVEQYF. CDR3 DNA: TGTGCCAGCAGTTTAAGCACCGGGACTAGCGTGGAGCAGTACTTC.

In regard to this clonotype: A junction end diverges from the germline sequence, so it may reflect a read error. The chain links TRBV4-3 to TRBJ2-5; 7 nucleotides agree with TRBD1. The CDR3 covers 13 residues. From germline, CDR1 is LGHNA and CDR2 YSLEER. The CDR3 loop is CASSRRQGEAQYF. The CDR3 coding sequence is TGCGCCAGCAGCCGCCGACAGGGAGAGGCCCAGTACTTC.

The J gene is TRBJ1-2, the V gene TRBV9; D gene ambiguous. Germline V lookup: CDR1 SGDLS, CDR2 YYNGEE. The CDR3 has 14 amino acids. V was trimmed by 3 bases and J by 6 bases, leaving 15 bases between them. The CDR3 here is CASSAGTEINGYTF. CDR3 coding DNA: TGTGCCAGCAGCGCAGGAACAGAGATCAATGGCTACACCTTC.

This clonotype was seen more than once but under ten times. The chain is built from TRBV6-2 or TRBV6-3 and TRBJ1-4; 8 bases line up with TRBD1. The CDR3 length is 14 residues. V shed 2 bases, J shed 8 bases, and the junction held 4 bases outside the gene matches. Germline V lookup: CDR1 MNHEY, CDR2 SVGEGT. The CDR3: CASSYDRGREKLFF. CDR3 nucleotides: TGTGCCAGCAGTTACGACAGGGGTAGAGAAAAACTGTTTTTT.

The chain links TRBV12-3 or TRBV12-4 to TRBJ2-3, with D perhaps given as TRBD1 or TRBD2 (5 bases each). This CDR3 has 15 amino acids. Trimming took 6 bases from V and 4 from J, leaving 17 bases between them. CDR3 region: CASSSGTEGADTQYF. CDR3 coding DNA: TGTGCCAGCAGCTCGGGGACCGAGGGCGCAGATACGCAGTATTTT.

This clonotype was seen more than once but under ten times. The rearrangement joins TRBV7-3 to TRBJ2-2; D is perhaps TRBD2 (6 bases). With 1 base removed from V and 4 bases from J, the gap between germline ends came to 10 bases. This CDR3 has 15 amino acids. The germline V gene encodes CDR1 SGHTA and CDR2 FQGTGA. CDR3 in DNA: TGTGCCAGCAGCTTAAATGGAGGGGTCACCGGGGAGCTGTTTTTT. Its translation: CASSLNGGVTGELFF.

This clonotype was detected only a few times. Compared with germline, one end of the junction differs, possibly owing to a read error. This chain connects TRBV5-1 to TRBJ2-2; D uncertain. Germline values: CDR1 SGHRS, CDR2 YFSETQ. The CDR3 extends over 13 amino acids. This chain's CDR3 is CASSLDGSGELFF. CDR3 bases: TGTGCCAGCAGCTTAGATGGTTCCGGGGAGCTGTTTTTT.

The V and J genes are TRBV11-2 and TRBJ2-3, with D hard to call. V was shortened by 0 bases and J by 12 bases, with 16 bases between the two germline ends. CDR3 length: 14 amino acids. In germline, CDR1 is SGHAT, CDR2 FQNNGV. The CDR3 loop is CASSLDFTAQSQYF. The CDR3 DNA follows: TGTGCCAGCAGCTTAGATTTTACAGCGCAGTCCCAGTATTTT.

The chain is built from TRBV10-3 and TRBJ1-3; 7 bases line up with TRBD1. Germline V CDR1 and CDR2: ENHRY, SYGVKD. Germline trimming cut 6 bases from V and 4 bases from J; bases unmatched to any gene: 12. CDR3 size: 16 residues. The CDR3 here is CAIRTDGTAEGNTIYF. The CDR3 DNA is TGTGCCATCAGGACCGATGGGACAGCGGAGGGAAACACCATATATTTT.